A single sample is the source of the 25 T cell receptor beta chains below, sequenced in a study of CD8+CD57+ T cells in acquired aplastic anemia. For CDR3 and TCR beta VDJ profiling, genomic DNA was the template used. In TCRdb, the reads were re-called with MiXCR into one record per CDR3 protein. The table includes 75,000 to 80,000 distinct CDR3 sequences, just over 70% detected once. All sequencing subjects had displayed CD8+CD57+ cell expansion on flow cytometry. The sequenced sample consisted of sorted CD4+, CD8+, or CD8+CD57+ T cells (not recorded which) from PBMCs. The receptors were gathered from a human donor with aplastic anemia.

This chain connects TRBV20-1 to TRBJ2-1; TRBD2 matches at 8 bases. The CDR3 totals 17 residues. The V gene's germline CDR1 is DFQATT and CDR2 SNEGSKA (reference sequence). Trimming cost V 0 bases and J 0 bases; bases outside gene matches: 7. CDR3 sequence (DNA): TGCAGTGCTAGAGACGGTAGCGGGGTAAGCTCCTACAATGAGCAGTTCTTC. This sequence encodes CSARDGSGVSSYNEQFF.

The chain uses TRBV11-2 and TRBJ1-2; TRBD1 is a possible D gene (6 bases). V shed 1 base and J shed 5 bases, with 26 bases lying between them. Germline V gives CDR1 SGHAT, CDR2 FQNNGV. CDR3 length equals 19 residues. CDR3 DNA sequence: TGTGCCAGCAGCTTAGGTTCGGCGCTAGGGGGACGGGGTTCTTATGGCTACACCTTC. As protein: CASSLGSALGGRGSYGYTF.

This clonotype has only a few counts. The chain's CDR3 is CAIQAGQSNTGELFF. The CDR3 DNA is TGTGCCATCCAAGCCGGACAATCGAACACCGGGGAGCTGTTTTTT. The J gene is TRBJ2-2, the V gene TRBV10-3; the D gene is possibly TRBD1 (5 bases). Germline V gene lookup returns CDR1 ENHRY and CDR2 SYGVKD. V dropped 8 bases and J dropped 0 bases, with 13 bases sitting between them. The CDR3 sequence is 15 residues long.

The gene calls are TRBV24-1 and TRBJ2-5; no clear D gene. This CDR3 spans 14 amino acids. V lost 3 bases and J lost 3, with 10 bases in between. CDR1 and CDR2 (germline): KGHDR, SFDVKD. The CDR3 is CATSDPGPKETQYF. CDR3 coding DNA: TGTGCCACCAGTGATCCCGGGCCGAAAGAGACCCAGTACTTC.

The chain has TRBV7-3 and TRBJ2-7; 7 nucleotides align to TRBD2. The germline V gene has CDR1 SGHTA and CDR2 FQGTGA. CDR3 length: 14 residues. With V trimmed by 5 bases and J by 3 bases, 7 bases remained unmatched. The CDR3 DNA follows: TGTGCCAGCAGCCCTGGCCGGGGGGACTACGAGCAGTACTTC. Protein: CASSPGRGDYEQYF.

This chain uses TRBV2 with TRBJ2-1, with 7 bases aligning to TRBD2. Germline V gene sequence: CDR1 SNHLY, CDR2 FYNNEI. The V segment lost 8 bases and the J segment 2 bases; nucleotides outside the gene matches: 3. The length of the CDR3 is 13 residues. As DNA, the CDR3 is TGTGCCAGCCCAGCGGGGACCTACAATGAGCAGTTCTTC. It translates to CASPAGTYNEQFF.

This rearrangement joins TRBV10-1 to TRBJ2-3; a possible D gene is TRBD2 (6 bases). V shed 2 bases and J shed 0 bases, with 6 bases lying between them. This CDR3 comprises 14 residues. The germline V gene encodes CDR1 WNHNN and CDR2 SYGVQD (reference sequence). The CDR3 DNA sequence: TGCGCCAGCAGTGAGGGGGGGAGCACAGATACGCAGTATTTT. Its translation is CASSEGGSTDTQYF.

This clonotype was seen repeatedly, ten times or more. V and J are TRBV7-8 and TRBJ2-7; D gene ambiguous. CDR3 length: 15 amino acids. With 0 bases removed from V and 4 bases from J, the gap between germline ends came to 13 bases. The germline V gene encodes CDR1 SGHVS and CDR2 FQNEAQ. CDR3 sequence reads: CASSLASSSVYEQYF. In DNA form, the CDR3 reads TGTGCCAGCAGCTTAGCGAGTTCCAGCGTATACGAGCAGTACTTC.

This chain connects TRBV7-6 to TRBJ2-3; 10 bases match TRBD2. The V gene's germline CDR1 is SGHVS and CDR2 FNYEAQ. This CDR3 spans 16 amino acids. V dropped 1 base and J dropped 0; count of bases not matched to a gene: 1. CDR3 nucleotides: TGTGCCAGCAGCTTAGAACTAGCGGGAAGCACAGATACGCAGTATTTT. Translating it yields CASSLELAGSTDTQYF.

This clonotype appeared a few times. The chain is built from TRBV6-4 and TRBJ1-5; no clear D gene. The ends were cut back, 0 bases at V and 2 bases at J, with 8 bases in the middle. Germline CDR1 and CDR2: MRHNA and SNTAGT. There are 15 residues in the CDR3. In nucleotides, the CDR3 is TGTGCCAGCAGTGACTCAGGAGACGGCAATCAGCCCCAGCATTTT. Translating gives CASSDSGDGNQPQHF.

This clonotype was counted a few times. V is TRBV15 and J is TRBJ2-3, with no clear D. Germline V gene data show CDR1 as LNHNV and CDR2 as YYDKDF (reference sequence). Deletions cut 0 bases from V and 8 bases from J, with 9 bases between. This CDR3 region has 13 residues. For the CDR3, the DNA is TGTGCCACCAGCAGAGATAGCAGAGGTACGCAGTATTTT. It specifies CATSRDSRGTQYF.

The V call is TRBV5-4, the J call TRBJ1-2, with 7 positions matching TRBD1. The CDR3 totals 13 residues. Germline values: CDR1 SGHNT, CDR2 YYREEE (reference sequence). After removal of 3 bases from V and 2 bases from J, the junction contained 1 base not matched to a gene. The CDR3 region has the DNA TGTGCCAGCAGCTACAGGGGAAACTATGGCTACACCTTC. Translated: CASSYRGNYGYTF.

The chain couples TRBV4-3 to TRBJ2-7; D possibly corresponds to TRBD1 (6 bases). Germline CDR1 LGHNA, CDR2 YSLEER. The V and J ends lost 0 bases and 5 bases respectively, with 8 bases between them. The CDR3 spans 13 residues. The CDR3 is CASSQEGAHEQYF. Here the CDR3 DNA reads TGCGCCAGCAGCCAAGAGGGGGCCCACGAGCAGTACTTC.

Relative to its sample, this clonotype is medium-sized (0.01 to 0.1%). The chain employs TRBV12-3 or TRBV12-4 and TRBJ2-7; 7 bases are shared with TRBD2. There are 13 residues in the CDR3. J was trimmed by 3 bases and V by 3 bases; bases with no gene match: 2. CDR3 nucleotide sequence: TGTGCCAGCAGTTTGCGGGAGCTCTACGAGCAGTACTTC. This translates into CASSLRELYEQYF.

The CDR3 nucleotides read TGTGCCAGCAGCGTAGAGGACAGCTCCTACAATGAGCAGTTCTTC. This translates into CASSVEDSSYNEQFF. The chain couples TRBV9 to TRBJ2-1, with D tentatively TRBD1 (6 bases). CDR1 is SGDLS, CDR2 YYNGEE, per germline. The length of the CDR3 is 15 residues. The V and J ends lost 0 bases and 0 bases respectively, with 7 bases between them.

The chain links TRBV29-1 to TRBJ2-7, with TRBD1 as a possible D gene (6 bases). Deletions cut 0 bases from V and 4 bases from J, with 7 bases between. The CDR3 runs to 12 residues. The germline V gene encodes CDR1 SQVTM and CDR2 ANQGSEA. As DNA, the CDR3 is TGCAGCGTTGAAGAACAGGGTTACGAGCAGTACTTC. This translates into CSVEEQGYEQYF.

Concerning this clonotype: As the CDR3 is not closed by the conserved phenylalanine or tryptophan, this likely results from a read error. The chain combines TRBV2 with TRBJ2-7; 7 bases map to TRBD1. CDR3 length: 13 residues. Germline loops: CDR1 SNHLY, CDR2 FYNNEI. Trimming at V came to 4 bases and at J to 3 bases, leaving 3 bases not matched to a gene. The CDR3 DNA reads as TGTGCCAGCAGTGCGGGACAGATCTACGAGCAGTACTCC. Translated: CASSAGQIYEQYS.

The chain carries TRBV2 and TRBJ2-1, with 7 bases identical to TRBD1. The junction had 10 bases not matched to a gene; V was cut back by 9 bases and J by 5 bases. The CDR3 has 14 amino acids. Germline CDR1 reads SNHLY; CDR2 reads FYNNEI. The CDR3: CARRSGTVDNEQFF. The CDR3 DNA is TGTGCCAGACGGTCCGGGACAGTAGACAATGAGCAGTTCTTC.

Worth noting for this clonotype: The junction departs from germline at one end; a sequencing error may be responsible. The genes are TRBV11-1 and TRBJ2-6; 11 bases fit TRBD2. This CDR3 contains 19 residues. The V gene's germline CDR1 is SGHAT and CDR2 FQDESV (reference sequence). CDR3 sequence reads: CASSVAGGVLSSGANVLTF. In DNA, the CDR3 is TGTGCCAGCAGCGTAGCGGGGGGGGTTCTGAGCTCTGGGGCCAACGTCCTGACTTTC.

About this clonotype: A read error may produce the germline difference seen at one junction end. The chain joins TRBV15 to TRBJ2-3; D is perhaps TRBD1 (6 bases). From germline, CDR1 is LNHNV and CDR2 YYDKDF (reference sequence). This CDR3 has 16 residues. The chain's CDR3 is CATSRDPGQITDTQYF. The DNA of the CDR3 is TGTGCCACCAGCAGAGATCCTGGACAGATCACAGATACACAGTATTTT.

J is TRBJ1-6 and V is TRBV20-1; D possibly corresponds to TRBD1 (5 bases). CDR3 size: 14 residues. With 0 bases removed from V and 10 bases from J, the gap between germline ends came to 13 bases. Germline V gives CDR1 DFQATT, CDR2 SNEGSKA (reference sequence). The DNA of the CDR3 is TGCAGTGCTAGAGAAGCCTGGGACGACTCACCCCTCCACTTT. Translating gives CSAREAWDDSPLHF.

The chain has TRBV5-1 and TRBJ1-6, with D unresolved. Germline V gives CDR1 SGHRS, CDR2 YFSETQ. There are 15 residues in the CDR3. The V and J ends lost 0 bases and 5 bases respectively, with 9 bases between them. The CDR3 DNA is TGCGCCAGCAGCTTGGAGCCACCCCATAATTCACCCCTCCACTTT. Its protein is CASSLEPPHNSPLHF. Full variable domain (missing parts from reference TRBV5-1 and TRBJ1-6): KAGVTQTPRYLIKTRGQQVTLSCSPISGHRSVSWYQQTPGQGLQFLFEYFSETQRNKGNFPGRFSGRQFSNSRSEMNVSTLELGDSALYLCASSLEPPHNSPLHFGNGTRLTVT.

This clonotype was recorded many times. The chain recombines TRBV6-5 with TRBJ1-1; D is possibly TRBD1 (6 bases). Trimming stripped 2 bases from V and 0 bases from J, with 7 bases between. This CDR3 region has 14 residues. CDR1 is MNHEY, CDR2 SVGAGI, per germline. CDR3 amino acids: CASSYAGVNTEAFF. The CDR3 coding sequence is TGTGCCAGCAGTTACGCAGGGGTGAACACTGAAGCTTTCTTT.

Only a few counts were recorded for this clonotype. The V gene is TRBV7-9, the J gene TRBJ1-6, with no clear D. V was clipped by 3 bases and J by 5 bases, with 8 bases between them. The CDR3 spans 14 residues. CDR1 and CDR2 (germline): SEHNR, FQNEAQ (reference sequence). CDR3 protein: CASSFGQNNSPLHF. The DNA for the CDR3 is TGTGCCAGCAGCTTTGGGCAGAATAATTCACCCCTCCACTTT. Based on the CDR3 plus reference TRBV7-9 and TRBJ1-6, the full variable domain is DTGVSQNPRHKITKRGQNVTFRCDPISEHNRLYWYRQTLGQGPEFLTYFQNEAQLEKSRLLSDRFSAERPKGSFSTLEIQRTEQGDSAMYLCASSFGQNNSPLHFGNGTRLTVT.

In this sample, this clonotype turned up once. The chain joins TRBV29-1 to TRBJ2-2, with TRBD2 matching over 9 bases. Germline CDR1 SQVTM, CDR2 ANQGSEA. This CDR3 is built from 13 residues. The V segment lost 7 bases and the J segment 6 bases; nucleotides outside the gene matches: 6. The CDR3 DNA is TGCAGCGGACTACGCGGGAGGGCCGGGGAGCTGTTTTTT. It encodes CSGLRGRAGELFF.